This TCR beta chain is drawn from a study of graft-versus-host responses after intestinal transplantation. Study summary: Multivisceral, liver-intestinal, or isolated intestinal transplants were received by the recipients. Tacrolimus plus steroids were given to all recipients for approximately three years, preceded by anti-thymocyte globulin induction.

Processing was applied to graft tissue in order to liberate intraepithelial and lamina propria lymphocytes. Libraries were prepared by immunoSEQ multiplex PCR; TCRdb keeps only in-frame clonotypes and omits some of them. This table holds about 63,000 clones, roughly nine tenths found once. V was pared by 8 bases and J by 5 bases, with 15 bases between. CDR1 is MNHNS and CDR2 is SASEGT in the germline V gene. The CDR3 has 13 amino acids. The source of this sequence is a human patient who received an intestinal transplant, so some T cells may come from the graft donor. The chain couples TRBV6-1 to TRBJ2-5, with a tentative D call TRBD1 (6 bases). The sequenced sample was ileum tissue, obtained around 350 days after transplant. CDR3 nucleotide sequence: TGTGCCAGCGGCTACAGGGTACAGGAGACCCAGTACTTC. It specifies CASGYRVQETQYF.